This T cell receptor beta chain stems from a study of T cell responses to AZD1222 COVID-19 vaccine. Second doses that came at about 4 or about 12 weeks were put together. Clones were read by immunoSEQ multiplex PCR, and TCRdb kept only the in-frame ones, dropping some. The data contain approximately 25,000 clones, about 92% of them singletons. CDR1 and CDR2 from the germline V gene are SGHNT and YENEEA. The V and J ends lost 3 bases and 5 bases respectively, with 13 bases between them. This CDR3 is 14 amino acids long. This receptor was obtained from an adult who received the AZD1222 COVID-19 vaccine. The source was peripheral blood, collected 28 days after the second AZD1222 dose. The V and J genes are TRBV11-3 and TRBJ1-1; D uncertain. DNA of the CDR3: TGTGCCAGCAGCTTCGGTGGAGGGCGGACTGAAGCTTTCTTT. Translation gives CASSFGGGRTEAFF.